Presented here are 16 T cell receptor beta chains from one specimen sequenced in a study of spatial heterogeneity in lung cancer. TCRdb ran MiXCR on the 5' RACE reads and lists one entry per CDR3 protein. The top ten hold 6.5% to 9% of the sample, which has some 21,000 distinct CDR3 sequences, approximately 4.6% seen once. The time point is: sample taken at primary tumor resection. The material sequenced was PBMCs, taken at surgery. These receptors came from a male donor with early-stage non-small cell lung cancer.

This clonotype showed up many times. The chain has TRBV6-5 and TRBJ2-3; 11 bases line up with TRBD2. Germline V gene sequence: CDR1 MNHEY, CDR2 SVGAGI. Trimming removed 6 bases from V and 4 bases from J; junction bases left unmatched: 6. There are 15 residues in the CDR3. This CDR3 reads CASSLAGGPPDTQYF. For the CDR3, the DNA is TGTGCCAGCAGCTTAGCGGGAGGGCCCCCAGATACGCAGTATTTT.

By sample share, this clonotype is medium-sized. The chain combines TRBV2 with TRBJ2-1, with D possibly TRBD1 on 6 matching bases. The V end lost 4 bases, the J end lost 5 bases, and 9 bases lay between the germline ends. Looked up from germline, CDR1 is SNHLY and CDR2 is FYNNEI. The length of the CDR3 is 13 residues. Here the CDR3 reads CASSVRQDNEQFF. CDR3 DNA sequence: TGTGCCAGCAGTGTGCGACAGGACAATGAGCAGTTCTTC.

There are many counts of this clonotype. The V and J genes are TRBV11-2 and TRBJ2-7, with D unclear. The germline gives CDR1 SGHAT, CDR2 FQNNGV. The CDR3 is 14 residues long. V was cut by 3 bases and J by 2 bases, with 11 bases left in between. This CDR3 reads CASSLRMYPYEQYF. The CDR3 DNA reads as TGTGCCAGCAGCTTGAGGATGTACCCCTACGAGCAGTACTTC.

The rearrangement joins TRBV2 to TRBJ1-4; 7 bases are a match to TRBD1. The ends lost 4 bases at V and 6 bases at J; junction bases unmatched: 14. Germline CDR1 and CDR2: SNHLY and FYNNEI. This CDR3 has 17 amino acids. The CDR3 DNA follows: TGTGCCAGCAGTGGCAAAGGGGGCCGGGTGTTTGATGAAAAACTGTTTTTT. Protein sequence: CASSGKGGRVFDEKLFF.

This clonotype was found many times. The J gene is TRBJ2-4, the V gene TRBV6-6; D not resolved. From germline, CDR1 is MNHNY and CDR2 SVGAGI (reference sequence). The CDR3 covers 14 residues. V lost 7 bases, J lost 5 bases, and 15 bases lay in between. The CDR3 loop reads CASTNPLTQNIQYF. CDR3 coding DNA: TGTGCCAGCACCAACCCACTGACCCAAAACATTCAGTACTTC.

The sample holds a few counts of this clonotype. V is TRBV2 and J is TRBJ2-1, with D hard to call. The CDR3 extends over 13 amino acids. Germline V gene lookup returns CDR1 SNHLY and CDR2 FYNNEI. V was shortened by 5 bases and J by 6 bases, with 11 bases between the two germline ends. CDR3 in DNA: TGTGCCAGCAGTACCCCGTGGGGCAATGAGCAGTTCTTC. It specifies CASSTPWGNEQFF.

The sample holds many counts of this clonotype. The genes are TRBV15 and TRBJ1-2; maybe TRBD1 (5 bases). The germline gives CDR1 LNHNV, CDR2 YYDKDF (reference sequence). This CDR3 comprises 16 residues. Trimming shortened V by 4 bases and J by 7 bases, and 22 bases separated the two germline ends. In DNA form, the CDR3 reads TGTGCCACCAGCAACGTCCCCGCCCTCCAGGGTCGTGGCTACACCTTC. Protein sequence: CATSNVPALQGRGYTF.

The CDR3 DNA reads as TGTGCCAGCACGGGGACACGTCTTTTCGATGAGCAGTTCTTC. This encodes CASTGTRLFDEQFF. The chain joins TRBV7-9 to TRBJ2-1; a possible D gene is TRBD1 (6 bases). The CDR3 runs to 14 residues. V lost 7 bases, J lost 8 bases, and 18 bases lay in between. Looked up from germline, CDR1 is SEHNR and CDR2 is FQNEAQ (reference sequence). The full variable domain, completed using reference TRBV7-9 and TRBJ2-1, is DTGVSQNPRHKITKRGQNVTFRCDPISEHNRLYWYRQTLGQGPEFLTYFQNEAQLEKSRLLSDRFSAERPKGSFSTLEIQRTEQGDSAMYLCASTGTRLFDEQFFGPGTRLTVL.

This clonotype was counted between two and nine times. The chain has TRBV7-8 and TRBJ1-5, with TRBD1 as a possible D gene (6 bases). Trimming pared 3 bases from V and 11 bases from J, leaving 11 bases between. Germline-derived CDR1 and CDR2 are SGHVS and FQNEAQ. There are 12 residues in the CDR3. CDR3 DNA: TGTGCCAGCAGCTTCCAAAAGGGGGCCCAGCATTTT. Translated, it gives CASSFQKGAQHF.

By sample share, this clonotype is medium-sized (0.01 to 0.1%). The chain employs TRBV29-1 and TRBJ2-3; 9 bases match TRBD2. CDR1 SQVTM and CDR2 ANQGSEA come from the germline V gene. This CDR3 region has 15 residues. V lost 4 bases, J lost 0 bases, and 5 bases stayed unmatched. The chain's CDR3 is CSVGGSGGSTDTQYF. The DNA of the CDR3 is TGCAGCGTTGGGGGTAGCGGGGGAAGCACAGATACGCAGTATTTT.

This clonotype was seen many times. The chain uses TRBV6-2 or TRBV6-3 and TRBJ2-7; tentative D call: TRBD1 (7 bases). Trimming took 5 bases from V and 6 from J, leaving 20 bases between them. In germline, CDR1 is MNHEY, CDR2 SVGEGT. There are 15 residues in the CDR3. CDR3 protein: CASSQTGRIIAEQYF. DNA of the CDR3: TGTGCCAGCAGTCAGACAGGGAGGATAATTGCCGAGCAGTACTTC.

This clonotype was recorded at least ten times. The chain is built from TRBV7-6 and TRBJ2-6; D is uncertain. V lost 5 bases, J lost 0 bases, and 8 bases lay in between. The CDR3 contains 15 residues. Germline V gene sequence: CDR1 SGHVS, CDR2 FNYEAQ. Here the CDR3 DNA reads TGTGCCAGCAGCACCCGGAACTCTGGGGCCAACGTCCTGACTTTC. The encoded protein is CASSTRNSGANVLTF.

The rearrangement joins TRBV5-1 to TRBJ2-5; D possibly corresponds to TRBD2 (6 bases). This CDR3 has 15 amino acids. The V gene lost 5 bases and the J gene lost 1 base, with 15 bases spanning the gap. CDR1 and CDR2 from the germline V gene are SGHRS and YFSETQ. The CDR3 region is CASRRDSLGQETQYF. In DNA, the CDR3 is TGCGCCAGCAGGAGGGACTCCCTGGGCCAAGAGACCCAGTACTTC.

There are many counts of this clonotype. The chain carries TRBV20-1 and TRBJ2-7; 13 positions match TRBD2. V lost 5 bases and J lost 3; bases outside the gene matches: 4. CDR1 and CDR2 from the germline V gene are DFQATT and SNEGSKA (reference sequence). The CDR3 totals 14 residues. The CDR3 DNA reads TGCAGTGCTGGCCGGACTAGCGGGAGCTACGAGCAGTACTTC. This encodes CSAGRTSGSYEQYF.

This clonotype was recorded at least ten times. The CDR3 sequence: CAISEMSGDTQYF. CDR3 nucleotides: TGTGCCATCAGTGAGATGTCAGGAGATACGCAGTATTTT. The chain has TRBV10-3 and TRBJ2-3, with no clear D. The germline V gene has CDR1 ENHRY and CDR2 SYGVKD. Trimming shortened V by 2 bases and J by 5 bases, and 8 bases separated the two germline ends. The CDR3 contains 13 residues.

This clonotype showed up many times. The gene calls are TRBV12-3 or TRBV12-4 and TRBJ2-2; D might be TRBD2 (5 bases). V was cut by 5 bases and J by 3 bases, with 10 bases left in between. The CDR3 contains 14 residues. The CDR3 protein is CASSGWGDTGELFF. The DNA of the CDR3 is TGTGCCAGCAGTGGCTGGGGAGACACCGGGGAGCTGTTTTTT.